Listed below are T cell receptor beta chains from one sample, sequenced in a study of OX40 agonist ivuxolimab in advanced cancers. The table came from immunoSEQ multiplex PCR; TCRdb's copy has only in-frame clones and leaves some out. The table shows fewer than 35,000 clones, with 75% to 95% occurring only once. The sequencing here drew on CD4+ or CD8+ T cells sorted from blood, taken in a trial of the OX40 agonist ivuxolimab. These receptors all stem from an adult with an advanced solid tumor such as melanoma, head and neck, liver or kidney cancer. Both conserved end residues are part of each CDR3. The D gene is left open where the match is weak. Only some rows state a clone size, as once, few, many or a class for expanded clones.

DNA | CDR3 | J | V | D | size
TGTGCCAGCAGCCTACAGGGGGCCGGGGAGCTGTTTTTT | CASSLQGAGELFF | TRBJ2-2 | TRBV14 | TRBD1 | -
TGTGCCAGCAGTCCCCGGGACAGAAACACCATATATTTT | CASSPRDRNTIYF | TRBJ1-3 | TRBV6-1 | - | -
TGTGCCAGCAGCGCGATGAGGCTAGCTTTCACAGATACGCAGTATTTT | CASSAMRLAFTDTQYF | TRBJ2-3 | TRBV11-3 | - | -
TGTGCCAGCTCACCACTCTTCATGTCTGAAGCTTTCTTT | CASSPLFMSEAFF | TRBJ1-1 | TRBV18 | - | once
TGTGCCAGCAGCCCATCCGGAAAACCCTACGAGCAGTACTTC | CASSPSGKPYEQYF | TRBJ2-7 | TRBV11-2 | - | -
TGTGCCAGCAGCTTGGACAGGGGGCACAGTGAAAAACTGTTTTTT | CASSLDRGHSEKLFF | TRBJ1-4 | TRBV13 | TRBD1 | few
TGCGCCAGCAGCTTGGGAATAGCGGGAGCCCCTAGCTCCTACAATGAGCAGTTCTTC | CASSLGIAGAPSSYNEQFF | TRBJ2-1 | TRBV5-1 | TRBD2 | -
TGTGCCAGCAGCTTAGTCCCCAATGAGCAGTTCTTC | CASSLVPNEQFF | TRBJ2-1 | TRBV11-3 | - | -
TGTGCCAGCAGCCCGACAGGGGGCGGGGGGGCCAACGTCCTGACTTTC | CASSPTGGGGANVLTF | TRBJ2-6 | TRBV7-6 | TRBD1 | -
TGTGCCAGCAGCCGCGGGACAGGGGGTTACAATGAGCAGTTCTTC | CASSRGTGGYNEQFF | TRBJ2-1 | TRBV14 | TRBD1 | -